This T cell receptor (beta chain) comes out of a study of identical twins. Study outcomes and limitations: It was possible that invariant MAIT and iNKT cells partly confounded the zero-insertion analyses. High-abundance cord blood beta clonotypes had fewer insertions; memory repertoires showed none. The study drew conclusions from cross-sectional statistical analysis, not from following the same donors.

A universal primer site came from template switching; cDNA carried unique molecular identifiers. TCRdb independently ran MiXCR on the 5' RACE reads; one entry per CDR3 protein. The repertoire holds 700,000 or so distinct CDR3 sequences, with around 8.3% as singletons. Germline assignment: CDR1 LNHNV and CDR2 YYDKDF (reference sequence). V lost 4 bases, J lost 0 bases, and 2 bases stayed unmatched. The CDR3 consists of 16 residues. This clonotype was detected a few times. Its matching antigen is unknown. The same specimen was also included in a second study, on yellow fever vaccine responses in identical twins.

What was sequenced was PBMCs. The V gene is TRBV15, the J gene TRBJ2-3, with 12 bases lining up with TRBD1. The TCR originated in a woman between 18 and 30 years old in good health. CDR3 nucleotide sequence: TGTGCCACCAGCACCGGGACAGGGGGCAGCACAGATACGCAGTATTTT. As protein: CATSTGTGGSTDTQYF.